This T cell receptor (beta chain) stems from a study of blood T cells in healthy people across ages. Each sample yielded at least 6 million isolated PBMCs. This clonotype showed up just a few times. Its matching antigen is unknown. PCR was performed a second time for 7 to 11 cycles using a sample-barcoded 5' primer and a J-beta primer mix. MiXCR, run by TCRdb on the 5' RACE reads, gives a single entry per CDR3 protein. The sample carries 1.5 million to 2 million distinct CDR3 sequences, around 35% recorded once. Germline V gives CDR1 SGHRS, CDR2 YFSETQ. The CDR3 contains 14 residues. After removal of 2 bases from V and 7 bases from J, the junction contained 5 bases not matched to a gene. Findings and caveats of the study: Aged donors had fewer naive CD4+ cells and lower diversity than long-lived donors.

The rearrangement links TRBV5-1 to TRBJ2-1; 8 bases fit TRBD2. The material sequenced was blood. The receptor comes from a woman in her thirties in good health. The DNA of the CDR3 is TGCGCCAGCAGCTTTAGCGGGATAGGTAATGAGCAGTTCTTC. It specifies CASSFSGIGNEQFF.